This T cell receptor beta chain was sequenced during a study of beta chain features in type 1 diabetes. This clone has just a few counts. Its antigen remains unidentified. V shed 4 bases and J shed 0 bases, with 12 bases lying between them. The CDR3 is 16 residues long. Germline CDR1 is LGHNA and CDR2 is YNFKEQ. Researchers reported sorting CD4+ naive, central memory, regulatory and stem cell-like memory cells via CD45RO/CCR7/CD25/CD127/CD95/CD27. Populations isolated by sorting all had purity greater than 95%. Notes on the study in general: It was among patients, rather than healthy donors, that naive, central memory and Treg TCRB repertoires appeared more similar.

Expressed TCRB transcripts got sequenced, as all isolated RNA was reverse transcribed. Sequencing used immunoSEQ multiplex PCR; TCRdb keeps in-frame clones, though not all of them. The table includes 120,000 to 150,000 clones, roughly a tenth detected once. The chain is built from TRBV4-2 and TRBJ1-4; D is undetermined. This TCR derives from a man between 18 and 35 years old in good health. The sequencing sample was made of naive CD4+ T cells from blood. The CDR3 protein is CASSRELVATNEKLFF. CDR3 coding DNA: TGTGCCAGCAGCCGTGAACTCGTTGCAACTAATGAAAAACTGTTTTTT.